This entry lists 7 T cell receptor beta chains sequenced from one sample in a study of T cells in Graves' hyperthyroidism and ophthalmopathy. There were TCR beta CDR3 regions amplified from RNA transcripts. First-round RT-PCR targeting the TCR CDR3 was performed with the HTBI primer set. TCRdb fed the multiplex PCR reads into MiXCR, producing one record per CDR3 protein. Altogether fewer than 400,000 distinct CDR3 sequences are present, roughly 17% being singletons, with the ten largest covering 33%. Material: blood. The receptor set was obtained from a man in his thirties or forties with Graves' hyperthyroidism.

This clonotype was detected ten times or more. This rearrangement joins TRBV12-5 to TRBJ2-2; maybe TRBD1 (5 bases). V dropped 3 bases and J dropped 1 base, with 12 bases sitting between them. Germline V gene sequence: CDR1 LGHNT, CDR2 FRNRAP. This CDR3 has 16 amino acids. The DNA of the CDR3 is TGTGCTAGTGGTTTATCACAGGTCTTGAACACCGGGGAGCTGTTTTTT. It codes for CASGLSQVLNTGELFF.

This clonotype has a count of ten or more. The CDR3 loop reads CASSPPSRQSYGYTF. As DNA, the CDR3 is TGTGCCAGCTCACCACCCTCGAGGCAGTCCTATGGCTACACCTTC. V usage is TRBV18 and J usage is TRBJ1-2; D is ambiguous. The germline V and J ends were trimmed by 0 bases and 4 bases, with 12 bases remaining between them. Germline V gene data show CDR1 as KGHSH and CDR2 as LQKENI. The CDR3 extends over 15 amino acids.

This chain links TRBV9 with TRBJ2-1, with 8 bases fitting TRBD2. The CDR3 contains 13 residues. Germline values: CDR1 SGDLS, CDR2 YYNGEE. V was pared by 6 bases and J by 11 bases, with 10 bases of the junction left unmatched. Here the CDR3 reads CASTQTIAGKQFF. CDR3 nucleotide sequence: TGTGCCAGCACCCAAACGATAGCGGGAAAGCAGTTCTTC. Full variable domain (rest looked up from reference TRBV9 and TRBJ2-1): DSGVTQTPKHLITATGQRVTLRCSPRSGDLSVYWYQQSLDQGLQFLIQYYNGEERAKGNILERFSAQQFPDLHSELNLSSLELGDSALYFCASTQTIAGKQFFGPGTRLTVL.

This clonotype was counted only a few times. The chain couples TRBV27 to TRBJ2-3; a possible D gene is TRBD2 (5 bases). Per the germline V gene, CDR1 is MNHEY and CDR2 is SMNVEV (reference sequence). The CDR3 length is 13 residues. V was shortened by 8 bases and J by 6 bases, with 15 bases between the two germline ends. The CDR3 region has the DNA TGTGCCAGCGCGGGTGCCTTCTGGGATACGCAGTATTTT. This translates into CASAGAFWDTQYF.

This clonotype was detected ten times or more. The rearrangement joins TRBV27 to TRBJ2-5, with 8 bases fitting TRBD1. The germline CDR1 and CDR2 sequences are MNHEY and SMNVEV (reference sequence). The CDR3 is made up of 18 amino acids. Trimming at V came to 6 bases and at J to 5 bases, leaving 20 bases not matched to a gene. The CDR3 sequence is CASRSHGSQGAFLETQYF. The CDR3 DNA reads TGTGCCAGCAGATCCCATGGGTCCCAGGGGGCCTTTTTGGAGACCCAGTACTTC.

To note about this clonotype: This sequence may be a read error, since a much larger clone differs from it by one base. This chain connects TRBV5-8 to TRBJ2-3, with TRBD2 identical over 7 bases. The CDR3 is 16 residues long. Germline V gives CDR1 SGHTS, CDR2 YDEGEE. With V trimmed by 5 bases and J by 4 bases, 13 bases remained unmatched. The CDR3 here is CASSGMPSGSPDTQYF. The CDR3 DNA is TGTGCCAGCAGTGGGATGCCTAGCGGAAGCCCAGATACGCAGTATTTT.

The rearrangement uses TRBV2 and TRBJ2-2; 10 positions match TRBD1. The CDR3 sequence is 13 residues long. Germline CDR1 SNHLY, CDR2 FYNNEI. Trimming cost V 10 bases and J 5 bases; bases outside gene matches: 4. CDR3 in DNA: TGTGCCACCGGACAGGGGGTTACCGGGGAGCTGTTTTTT. Translated: CATGQGVTGELFF.